These 20 T cell receptor beta chains came from one sample sequenced in a study of blood T cell repertoires in COVID-19. Measured with immunoSEQ multiplex PCR; TCRdb has only the in-frame clones, and not every one. Of roughly 380,000 clones listed, roughly 90% are singletons. The specimen was peripheral blood. The source of these receptors is a woman aged 60-70 years with COVID-19, enrolled during active disease.

A remark on this clone: Different DNA sequences within this sample yield the same CDR3. The chain recombines TRBV11-2 with TRBJ1-2; 7 positions match TRBD1. The V segment lost 1 base and the J segment 7 bases; nucleotides outside the gene matches: 3. The CDR3 extends over 13 amino acids. In germline, CDR1 is SGHAT, CDR2 FQNNGV. The CDR3 protein is CASSLGQGGGYTF. CDR3 nucleotide sequence: TGTGCCAGCAGCTTAGGACAGGGCGGTGGCTACACCTTC.

The chain uses TRBV11-2 and TRBJ2-5; no reliable D call. Deletions cut 5 bases from V and 5 bases from J, with 6 bases between. Germline-derived CDR1 and CDR2 are SGHAT and FQNNGV. CDR3 size: 11 residues. The CDR3 reads CASSKQETQYF. CDR3 coding DNA: TGTGCCAGCAGCAAACAGGAGACCCAGTACTTC.

The chain uses TRBV28 and TRBJ1-1; 10 positions agree with TRBD1. The CDR3 runs to 15 residues. The V gene's germline CDR1 is MDHEN and CDR2 SYDVKM. J was trimmed by 5 bases and V by 4 bases; bases with no gene match: 7. The chain's CDR3 is CASSSFRDRGTEAFF. For the CDR3, the DNA is TGTGCCAGCAGTTCATTCCGGGACAGGGGTACTGAAGCTTTCTTT.

This clone has a handful of counts. The rearrangement links TRBV13 to TRBJ2-3; 8 nucleotides match TRBD2. The CDR3 sequence is 17 residues long. Germline CDR1 PRHDT, CDR2 FYEKMQ (reference sequence). V gave up 6 bases and J gave up 2 bases; unmatched junction bases: 13. Here the CDR3 reads CASSRGAGGGSTDTQYF. CDR3 DNA: TGTGCCAGCAGTAGAGGAGCCGGCGGGGGGTCCACAGATACGCAGTATTTT.

The chain employs TRBV7-6 and TRBJ2-1; maybe TRBD1 (6 bases). There are 15 residues in the CDR3. Germline V gene lookup returns CDR1 SGHVS and CDR2 FNYEAQ. Between the trimmed V and J ends, which lost 5 bases and 8 bases, there was a span of 19 bases. The CDR3 DNA sequence: TGTGCCAGCAGCCTTGGGGGCCCCCGGTACGATGAGCAGTTCTTC. Translated, it gives CASSLGGPRYDEQFF.

Regarding this clone: The sample carries other DNA sequences with the same CDR3. The V gene is TRBV18, the J gene TRBJ2-5; no firm D call. The CDR3 is 11 residues long. Trimming stripped 6 bases from V and 1 base from J, with 3 bases between. Looked up from germline, CDR1 is KGHSH and CDR2 is LQKENI. CDR3 nucleotides: TGTGCCAGCTCCTTCCAAGAGACCCAGTACTTC. Its protein is CASSFQETQYF.

Written as DNA, the CDR3 is TGTGCCAGCAGTTTAAGCGGGGGGCCATATACGCAGTATTTT. It is translated as CASSLSGGPYTQYF. The V and J genes are TRBV27 and TRBJ2-3, with 9 bases matching TRBD2. The germline CDR1 and CDR2 sequences are MNHEY and SMNVEV (reference sequence). The CDR3 spans 14 residues. With V trimmed by 2 bases and J by 7 bases, 4 bases remained unmatched.

The rearrangement joins TRBV28 to TRBJ2-1; maybe TRBD1 (5 bases). CDR3 size: 11 residues. Germline CDR1 MDHEN, CDR2 SYDVKM. V was shortened by 9 bases and J by 9 bases, with 12 bases between the two germline ends. The CDR3 loop is CARMGRGEQFF. CDR3 nucleotide sequence: TGTGCCAGGATGGGGCGCGGTGAGCAGTTCTTC.

CDR3 sequence (DNA): TGTGCCAGCAGCTCGTACAGGGGGGCAACTAATGAAAAACTGTTTTTT. Translation: CASSSYRGATNEKLFF. The rearrangement links TRBV7-6 to TRBJ1-4; TRBD1 matches at 8 bases. V lost 4 bases to trimming and J lost 0 bases; unmatched junction nucleotides: 4. This CDR3 is built from 16 residues. The germline gives CDR1 SGHVS, CDR2 FNYEAQ.

This chain connects TRBV4-2 to TRBJ2-1, with TRBD2 matching over 10 bases. The V gene end was trimmed by 1 base and the J gene end by 5 bases; junction bases not matched to a gene: 8. The CDR3 extends over 17 amino acids. Germline CDR1 and CDR2: LGHNA and YNFKEQ. The CDR3 protein is CASSQGVALAGDNEQFF. The CDR3 nucleotides read TGTGCCAGCAGCCAAGGAGTGGCGCTAGCGGGGGACAATGAGCAGTTCTTC.

V usage is TRBV4-1 and J usage is TRBJ1-2; D might be TRBD1 (5 bases). CDR1 MGHRA and CDR2 YSYEKL come from the germline V gene. CDR3 length: 14 amino acids. V was cut by 1 base and J by 6 bases, with 12 bases left in between. In DNA form, the CDR3 reads TGCGCCAGCAGCCAAGGTGTGCTAGGGGATGGCTACACCTTC. This codes for CASSQGVLGDGYTF.

This sequence joins TRBV6-5 and TRBJ1-2; a weak D match, TRBD1 (5 bases). This CDR3 comprises 13 residues. Germline CDR1 and CDR2: MNHEY and SVGAGI. Trimming pared 6 bases from V and 1 base from J, leaving 9 bases between. The CDR3 spells CASSTGDNYGYTF. Here the CDR3 DNA reads TGTGCCAGCAGCACAGGTGATAACTATGGCTACACCTTC.

The chain joins TRBV18 to TRBJ2-1, with 8 nucleotides matching TRBD2. The CDR3 contains 13 residues. The germline CDR1 and CDR2 sequences are KGHSH and LQKENI. V lost 3 bases, J lost 7 bases, and 2 bases stayed unmatched. CDR3 in amino acids: CASSPGLGNEQFF. For the CDR3, the DNA is TGTGCCAGCTCACCGGGACTAGGGAATGAGCAGTTCTTC. Full variable domain (outside the CDR3, taken from reference TRBV18 and TRBJ2-1): NAGVMQNPRHLVRRRGQEARLRCSPMKGHSHVYWYRQLPEEGLKFMVYLQKENIIDESGMPKERFSAEFPKEGPSILRIQQVVRGDSAAYFCASSPGLGNEQFFGPGTRLTVL.

J is TRBJ2-7 and V is TRBV6-5; maybe TRBD2 (6 bases). The CDR3 has 13 amino acids. V shed 7 bases and J shed 6 bases, with 16 bases lying between them. Germline V CDR1 and CDR2: MNHEY, SVGAGI. Here the CDR3 reads CASTNGGLIEQYF. CDR3 nucleotide sequence: TGTGCCAGCACCAACGGGGGACTGATCGAGCAGTACTTC.

Turning to this clone: This specimen includes other DNA sequences encoding the same CDR3. This chain joins TRBV5-1 and TRBJ2-5; 10 nucleotides agree with TRBD1. The CDR3 sequence is 13 residues long. Germline V gives CDR1 SGHRS, CDR2 YFSETQ. V lost 4 bases and J lost 4; bases outside the gene matches: 1. The chain's CDR3 is CASSRDRGETQYF. Here the CDR3 DNA reads TGCGCCAGCAGCCGGGACAGGGGAGAGACCCAGTACTTC.

The chain recombines TRBV9 with TRBJ1-3; 8 nucleotides align to TRBD1. CDR3 length: 18 amino acids. Germline V gene sequence: CDR1 SGDLS, CDR2 YYNGEE. Trimming at V came to 2 bases and at J to 0 bases, leaving 10 bases not matched to a gene. The CDR3 protein is CASSVSGGTTSSGNTIYF. For the CDR3, the DNA is TGTGCCAGCAGCGTTTCAGGGGGCACTACCTCCTCTGGAAACACCATATATTTT.

Only a few counts were recorded for this clone. The CDR3 DNA reads TGTGCCAGCAGCGGCGGGCCGAAGAGGGAGACCCAGTACTTC. This gives the protein CASSGGPKRETQYF. This sequence joins TRBV9 and TRBJ2-5; tentatively, D is TRBD2 (5 bases). There are 14 residues in the CDR3. V was shortened by 3 bases and J by 5 bases, with 14 bases between the two germline ends. Germline CDR1 and CDR2: SGDLS and YYNGEE.

The chain carries TRBV12-3 or TRBV12-4 and TRBJ1-2; D is ambiguous. The CDR3 loop spans 12 amino acids. V lost 2 bases, J lost 10 bases, and 11 bases lay in between. The CDR3 DNA reads as TGTGCCAGCAGTTTAACCAGGTTGGACTACACCTTC. Amino acids: CASSLTRLDYTF.

The chain combines TRBV4-1 with TRBJ2-1; no clear D. Trimming pared 0 bases from V and 6 bases from J, leaving 6 bases between. Germline-derived CDR1 and CDR2 are MGHRA and YSYEKL. The CDR3 runs to 13 residues. Here the CDR3 DNA reads TGCGCCAGCAGCCAAGATAGGAGCAATGAGCAGTTCTTC. It specifies CASSQDRSNEQFF.

Regarding this clone: Different DNA sequences within this sample yield the same CDR3. This rearrangement joins TRBV19 to TRBJ1-1, with D possibly TRBD1 on 6 matching bases. This CDR3 region has 14 residues. With 5 bases removed from V and 1 base from J, the gap between germline ends came to 11 bases. Germline-derived CDR1 and CDR2 are LNHDA and SQIVND (reference sequence). The CDR3 reads CASSSLTGNTEAFF. CDR3 sequence (DNA): TGTGCCAGTAGTTCCTTGACAGGGAACACTGAAGCTTTCTTT.